This entry concerns a single TCR beta chain. At the deep level, the assay was run. The authors ran unsorted PBMC replicate PCRs on 300 ng DNA, approximately 30,000 T cell genomes. Only in-frame clones appear in the TCRdb table, and some are missing; sequencing was by immunoSEQ multiplex PCR. The table records approximately 500,000 clones, more than 65% of them present only once. The sample is drawn from a study of shared clonotypes between healthy human individuals. Study details: Aged 18 to 49, the donors were a couple of women and a few men.

The ends were cut back, 1 base at V and 7 bases at J, with 12 bases in the middle. The germline CDR1 and CDR2 sequences are SGHNT and YYREEE (reference sequence). This CDR3 is 14 amino acids long. Unsorted samples drew genomic DNA from approximately 87 million PBMCs. The sequenced material came from PBMCs. This sequence was found in a woman in her forties in good health. Some clones in this sample may be carry-over from other donors' samples. The J gene is TRBJ2-1, the V gene TRBV5-4; D is undetermined. The CDR3 is CASSLRVGINEQFF. The CDR3 nucleotides are TGTGCCAGCAGCTTGCGAGTTGGTATAAATGAGCAGTTCTTC.